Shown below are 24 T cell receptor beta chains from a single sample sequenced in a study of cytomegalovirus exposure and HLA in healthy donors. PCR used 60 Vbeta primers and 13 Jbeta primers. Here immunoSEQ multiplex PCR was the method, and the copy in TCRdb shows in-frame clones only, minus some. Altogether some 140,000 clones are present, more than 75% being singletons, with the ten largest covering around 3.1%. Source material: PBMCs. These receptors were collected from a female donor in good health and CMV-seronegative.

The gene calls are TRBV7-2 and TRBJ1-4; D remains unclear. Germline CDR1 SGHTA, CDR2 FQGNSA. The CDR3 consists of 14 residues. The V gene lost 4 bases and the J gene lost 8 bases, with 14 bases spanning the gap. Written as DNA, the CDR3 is TGTGCCAGCAGCTCACCGTTGTGGAGGGAAAAACTGTTTTTT. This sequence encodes CASSSPLWREKLFF.

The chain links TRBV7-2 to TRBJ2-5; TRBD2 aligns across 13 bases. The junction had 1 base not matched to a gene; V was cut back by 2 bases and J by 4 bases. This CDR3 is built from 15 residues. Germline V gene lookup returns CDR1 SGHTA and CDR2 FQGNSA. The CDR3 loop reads CASSLTSGRGETQYF. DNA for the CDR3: TGTGCCAGCAGCTTAACTAGCGGGAGGGGAGAGACCCAGTACTTC.

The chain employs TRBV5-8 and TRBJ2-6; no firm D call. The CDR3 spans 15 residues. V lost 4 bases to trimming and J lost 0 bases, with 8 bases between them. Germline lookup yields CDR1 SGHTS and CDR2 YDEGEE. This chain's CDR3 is CASSPRVSGANVLTF. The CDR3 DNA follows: TGTGCCAGCAGCCCCCGGGTCTCTGGGGCCAACGTCCTGACTTTC.

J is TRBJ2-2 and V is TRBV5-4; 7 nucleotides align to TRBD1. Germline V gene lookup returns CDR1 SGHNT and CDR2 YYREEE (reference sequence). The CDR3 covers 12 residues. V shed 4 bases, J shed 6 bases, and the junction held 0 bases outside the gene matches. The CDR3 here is CASSQGAGELFF. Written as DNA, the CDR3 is TGTGCCAGCAGCCAGGGGGCCGGGGAGCTGTTTTTT. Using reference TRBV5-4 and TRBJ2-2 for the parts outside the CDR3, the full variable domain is ETGVTQSPTHLIKTRGQQVTLRCSSQSGHNTVSWYQQALGQGPQFIFQYYREEENGRGNFPPRFSGLQFPNYSSELNVNALELDDSALYLCASSQGAGELFFGEGSRLTVL.

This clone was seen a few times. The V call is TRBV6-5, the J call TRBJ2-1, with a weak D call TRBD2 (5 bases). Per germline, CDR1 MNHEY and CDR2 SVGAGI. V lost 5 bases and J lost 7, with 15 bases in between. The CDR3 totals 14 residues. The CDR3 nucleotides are TGTGCCAGCAGTCACCACCTAGAGCGGAATGAGCAGTTCTTC. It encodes CASSHHLERNEQFF.

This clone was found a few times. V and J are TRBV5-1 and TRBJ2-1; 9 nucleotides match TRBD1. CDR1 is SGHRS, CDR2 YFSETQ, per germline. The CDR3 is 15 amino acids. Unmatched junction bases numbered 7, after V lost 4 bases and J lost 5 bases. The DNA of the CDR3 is TGCGCCAGCAGCATCGGACAGGGGAAGAACAATGAGCAGTTCTTC. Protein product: CASSIGQGKNNEQFF.

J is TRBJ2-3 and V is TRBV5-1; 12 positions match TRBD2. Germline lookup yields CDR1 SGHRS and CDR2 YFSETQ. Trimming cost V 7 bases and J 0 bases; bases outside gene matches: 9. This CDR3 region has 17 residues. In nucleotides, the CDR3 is TGCGCCAGCCGGAAAGGACTAGCGGGGACCAGCACAGATACGCAGTATTTT. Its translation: CASRKGLAGTSTDTQYF.

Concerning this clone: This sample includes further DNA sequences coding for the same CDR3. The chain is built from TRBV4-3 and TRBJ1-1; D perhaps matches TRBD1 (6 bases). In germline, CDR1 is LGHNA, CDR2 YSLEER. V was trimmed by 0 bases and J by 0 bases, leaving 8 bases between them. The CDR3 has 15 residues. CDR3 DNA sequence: TGCGCCAGCAGCCAAGATGGACAGCTGAACACTGAAGCTTTCTTT. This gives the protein CASSQDGQLNTEAFF.

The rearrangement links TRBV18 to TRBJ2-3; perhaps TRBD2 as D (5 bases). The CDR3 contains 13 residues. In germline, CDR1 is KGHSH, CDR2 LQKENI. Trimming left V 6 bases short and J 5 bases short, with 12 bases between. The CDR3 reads CASSPSRGDTQYF. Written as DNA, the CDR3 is TGTGCCAGCTCTCCCTCCCGGGGAGATACGCAGTATTTT.

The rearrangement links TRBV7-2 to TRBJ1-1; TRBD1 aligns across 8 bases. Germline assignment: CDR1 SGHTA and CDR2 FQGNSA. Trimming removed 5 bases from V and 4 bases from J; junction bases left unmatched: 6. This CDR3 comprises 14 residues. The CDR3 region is CASSKLTGATEAFF. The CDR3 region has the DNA TGTGCCAGCAGCAAATTGACAGGGGCCACTGAAGCTTTCTTT.

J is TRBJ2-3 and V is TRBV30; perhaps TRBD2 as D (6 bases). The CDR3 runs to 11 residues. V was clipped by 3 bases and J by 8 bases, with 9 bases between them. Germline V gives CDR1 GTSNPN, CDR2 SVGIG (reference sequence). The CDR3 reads CAWSGAGTQYF. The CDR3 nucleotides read TGTGCCTGGAGCGGAGCGGGTACGCAGTATTTT.

This CDR3 reads CASSPGSRDTGELFF. Written as DNA, the CDR3 is TGTGCCAGCAGCCCCGGGTCCAGGGACACCGGGGAGCTGTTTTTT. V usage is TRBV11-2 and J usage is TRBJ2-2, with D maybe TRBD1 (5 bases). This CDR3 is 15 amino acids long. The germline CDR1 and CDR2 sequences are SGHAT and FQNNGV. Between the trimmed V and J ends, which lost 5 bases and 3 bases, there was a span of 13 bases.

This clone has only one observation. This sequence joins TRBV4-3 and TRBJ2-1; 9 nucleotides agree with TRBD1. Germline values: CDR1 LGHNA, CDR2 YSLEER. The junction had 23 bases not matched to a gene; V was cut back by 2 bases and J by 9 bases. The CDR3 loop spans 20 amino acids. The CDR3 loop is CASSQKKGTGLLSGYTEQFF. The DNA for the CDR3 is TGCGCCAGCAGCCAAAAAAAAGGGACAGGGCTCCTCTCCGGATATACTGAGCAGTTCTTC.

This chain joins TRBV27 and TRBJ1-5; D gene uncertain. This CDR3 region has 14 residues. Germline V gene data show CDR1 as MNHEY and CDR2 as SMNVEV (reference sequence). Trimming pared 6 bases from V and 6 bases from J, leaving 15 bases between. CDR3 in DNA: TGTGCCAGCAGCCTCAAGCCCTGGAGTCAGCCCCAGCATTTT. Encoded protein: CASSLKPWSQPQHF.

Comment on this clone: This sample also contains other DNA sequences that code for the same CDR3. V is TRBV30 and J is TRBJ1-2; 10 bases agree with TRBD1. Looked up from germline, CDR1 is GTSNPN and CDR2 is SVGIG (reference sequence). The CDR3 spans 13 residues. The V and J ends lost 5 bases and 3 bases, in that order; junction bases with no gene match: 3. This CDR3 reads CAWSTGGDYGYTF. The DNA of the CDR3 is TGTGCCTGGTCGACAGGGGGCGACTATGGCTACACCTTC.

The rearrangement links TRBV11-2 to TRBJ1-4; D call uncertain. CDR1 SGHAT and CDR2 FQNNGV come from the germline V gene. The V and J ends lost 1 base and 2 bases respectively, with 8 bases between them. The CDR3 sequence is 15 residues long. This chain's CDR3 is CASSLGVRTNEKLFF. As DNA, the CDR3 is TGTGCCAGCAGCTTAGGAGTTCGGACTAATGAAAAACTGTTTTTT.

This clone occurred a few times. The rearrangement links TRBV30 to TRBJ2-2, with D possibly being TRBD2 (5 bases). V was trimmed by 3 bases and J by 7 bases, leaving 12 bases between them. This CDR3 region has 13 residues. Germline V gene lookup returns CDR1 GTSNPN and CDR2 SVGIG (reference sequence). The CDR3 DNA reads TGTGCCTGGAGCCAACAGCGGAACGGGGAGCTGTTTTTT. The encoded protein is CAWSQQRNGELFF.

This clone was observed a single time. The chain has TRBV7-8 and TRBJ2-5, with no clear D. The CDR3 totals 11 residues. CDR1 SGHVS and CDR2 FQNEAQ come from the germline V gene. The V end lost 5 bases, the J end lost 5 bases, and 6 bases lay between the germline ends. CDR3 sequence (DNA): TGTGCCAGCAGCCCGAGGGAGACCCAGTACTTC. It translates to CASSPRETQYF.

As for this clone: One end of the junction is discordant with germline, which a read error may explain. CDR3 DNA sequence: TGTGCCAGCAGTGACCCTTACAGTGAGCAGTTCTTC. Encoded protein: CASSDPYSEQFF. V gene TRBV6-4 combines with J gene TRBJ2-1; D remains ambiguous. Germline lookup yields CDR1 MRHNA and CDR2 SNTAGT. This CDR3 region has 12 residues.

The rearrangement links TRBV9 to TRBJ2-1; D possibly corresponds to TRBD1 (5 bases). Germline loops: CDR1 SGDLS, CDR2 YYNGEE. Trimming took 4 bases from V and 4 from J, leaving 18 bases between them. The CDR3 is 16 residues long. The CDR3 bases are TGTGCCAGCAGCCACGCACTGAGGCAGGGATACAATGAGCAGTTCTTC. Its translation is CASSHALRQGYNEQFF. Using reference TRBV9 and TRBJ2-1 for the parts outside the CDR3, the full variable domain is DSGVTQTPKHLITATGQRVTLRCSPRSGDLSVYWYQQSLDQGLQFLIQYYNGEERAKGNILERFSAQQFPDLHSELNLSSLELGDSALYFCASSHALRQGYNEQFFGPGTRLTVL.

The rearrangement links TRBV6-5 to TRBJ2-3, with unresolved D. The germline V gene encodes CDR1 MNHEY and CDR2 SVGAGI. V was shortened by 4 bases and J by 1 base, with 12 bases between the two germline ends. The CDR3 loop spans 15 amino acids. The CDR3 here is CASSSHRLGTDTQYF. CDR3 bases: TGTGCCAGCAGTTCACACCGCCTAGGCACAGATACGCAGTATTTT.

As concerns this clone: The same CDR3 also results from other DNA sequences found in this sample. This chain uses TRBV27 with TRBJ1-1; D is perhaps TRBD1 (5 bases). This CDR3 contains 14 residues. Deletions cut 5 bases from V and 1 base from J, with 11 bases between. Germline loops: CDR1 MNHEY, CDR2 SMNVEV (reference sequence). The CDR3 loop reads CASSPGQGNTEAFF. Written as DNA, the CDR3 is TGTGCCAGCAGTCCCGGGCAGGGGAACACTGAAGCTTTCTTT.

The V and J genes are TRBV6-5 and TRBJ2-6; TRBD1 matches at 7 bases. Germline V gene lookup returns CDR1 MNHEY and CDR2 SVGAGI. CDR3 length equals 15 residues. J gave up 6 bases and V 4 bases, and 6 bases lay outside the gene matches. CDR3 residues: CASSLEGGAANVLTF. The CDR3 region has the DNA TGTGCCAGCAGTTTAGAAGGGGGCGCGGCCAACGTCCTGACTTTC.

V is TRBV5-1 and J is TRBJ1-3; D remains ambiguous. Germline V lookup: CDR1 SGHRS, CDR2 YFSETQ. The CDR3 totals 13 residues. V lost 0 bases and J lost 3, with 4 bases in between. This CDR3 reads CASSLDGGNTIYF. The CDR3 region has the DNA TGCGCCAGCAGCTTGGACGGTGGAAACACCATATATTTT.